These 32 T cell receptor beta chains were all obtained from the same sample, sequenced in a study of CD8+ T cells in alopecia areata. The authors extracted RNA and reverse transcribed it into cDNA as the sequencing template. TCRdb keeps only in-frame clones here, not all; method: immunoSEQ multiplex PCR. The profile covers approximately 150,000 clones, with about three fifths appearing a single time and about 4.3% taken by the ten largest. The sequencing sample was made of CD4+ T cells sorted from blood. Receptors originate from a human donor in good health.

DNA for the CDR3: TGCAGTGCTAGCCGGCGGGAGACCCAGTACTTC. The encoded protein is CSASRRETQYF. The chain has TRBV20-1 and TRBJ2-5, with D hard to call. The CDR3 spans 11 residues. Germline CDR1 reads DFQATT; CDR2 reads SNEGSKA (reference sequence). Trimming removed 3 bases at V and 5 bases at J, with 7 bases between.

This clone appeared a few times. The rearrangement joins TRBV2 to TRBJ2-5; D remains ambiguous. The CDR3 loop spans 12 amino acids. The V end lost 4 bases, the J end lost 4 bases, and 7 bases lay between the germline ends. CDR1 is SNHLY, CDR2 FYNNEI, per germline. The CDR3 sequence: CASSGLGETQYF. Here the CDR3 DNA reads TGTGCCAGCAGTGGCCTAGGAGAGACCCAGTACTTC.

This clone came up once. The chain combines TRBV10-3 with TRBJ2-5; no firm D call. The V and J ends lost 5 bases and 5 bases respectively, with 12 bases between them. The CDR3 runs to 13 residues. CDR1 is ENHRY, CDR2 SYGVKD, per germline. CDR3 sequence reads: CAISLVLGETQYF. The CDR3 nucleotides are TGTGCCATCAGTCTAGTGCTGGGGGAGACCCAGTACTTC.

This chain links TRBV29-1 with TRBJ1-2; 9 bases match TRBD1. The V gene end was trimmed by 1 base and the J gene end by 8 bases; junction bases not matched to a gene: 5. CDR1 SQVTM and CDR2 ANQGSEA come from the germline V gene. The length of the CDR3 is 13 residues. This chain's CDR3 is CSVEGTGAGGYTF. CDR3 DNA: TGCAGCGTTGAAGGGACAGGGGCCGGGGGCTACACCTTC. The full variable domain, in which reference TRBV29-1 and TRBJ1-2 provide the parts outside the CDR3, is SAVISQKPSRDICQRGTSLTIQCQVDSQVTMMFWYRQQPGQSLTLIATANQGSEATYESGFVIDKFPISRPNLTFSTLTVSNMSPEDSSIYLCSVEGTGAGGYTFGSGTRLTVV.

This sequence joins TRBV30 and TRBJ1-1; no clear D. V shed 3 bases and J shed 1 base, with 15 bases lying between them. This CDR3 region has 15 residues. Germline assignment: CDR1 GTSNPN and CDR2 SVGIG (reference sequence). The CDR3 DNA is TGTGCCTGGAGCGCAAACACCGGGAGGAACACTGAAGCTTTCTTT. This gives the protein CAWSANTGRNTEAFF.

This chain links TRBV18 with TRBJ2-7, with D perhaps TRBD1 or TRBD2 (5 bases each). V lost 6 bases, J lost 5 bases, and 14 bases lay in between. Germline CDR1 is KGHSH and CDR2 is LQKENI. CDR3 length: 13 residues. The CDR3 protein is CASSPSRGHEQYF. The CDR3 region has the DNA TGTGCCAGCTCGCCCTCGAGGGGCCACGAGCAGTACTTC.

This sequence joins TRBV29-1 and TRBJ2-1; 9 nucleotides line up with TRBD1. CDR3 length: 15 amino acids. Germline trimming cut 7 bases from V and 4 bases from J; bases unmatched to any gene: 11. The V gene's germline CDR1 is SQVTM and CDR2 ANQGSEA. The CDR3 nucleotides read TGCAGCGCCTCGACCGGACAGGGGAGGTACAATGAGCAGTTCTTC. Its translation: CSASTGQGRYNEQFF.

Only one count was recorded for this clone. V is TRBV10-3 and J is TRBJ1-2, with D hard to call. This CDR3 region has 14 residues. The germline CDR1 and CDR2 sequences are ENHRY and SYGVKD. Trimming left V 6 bases short and J 2 bases short, with 13 bases between. CDR3 sequence: CAIRPGPGNYGYTF. The CDR3 DNA follows: TGTGCCATCAGACCCGGACCGGGAAACTATGGCTACACCTTC.

The J gene is TRBJ2-2, the V gene TRBV7-9; TRBD2 agrees at 10 bases. Trimming took 6 bases from V and 1 from J; bases not matched to a gene: 5. The CDR3 loop spans 16 amino acids. Germline V CDR1 and CDR2: SEHNR, FQNEAQ (reference sequence). The CDR3 loop reads CASRSKREGNTGELFF. DNA for the CDR3: TGTGCCAGCAGATCAAAGCGGGAGGGGAACACCGGGGAGCTGTTTTTT.

J is TRBJ2-2 and V is TRBV5-1; 12 nucleotides line up with TRBD2. Germline V gene data show CDR1 as SGHRS and CDR2 as YFSETQ. This CDR3 region has 17 residues. The J segment lost 3 bases and the V segment lost 1 base, leaving 4 bases of the junction unmatched. The CDR3 sequence: CASSLRTSGTDTGELFF. The CDR3 DNA is TGCGCCAGCAGCTTGAGGACTAGCGGGACTGACACCGGGGAGCTGTTTTTT.

The chain joins TRBV29-1 to TRBJ2-7, with D perhaps matching TRBD2 (5 bases). Germline V gene sequence: CDR1 SQVTM, CDR2 ANQGSEA. The CDR3 contains 13 residues. V was cut by 4 bases and J by 6 bases, with 16 bases left in between. DNA for the CDR3: TGCAGCGTTGTGAGTCTAGCAGCCGCCGAGCAGTACTTC. Its translation: CSVVSLAAAEQYF.

The CDR3 sequence: CATSFGGRPTDGYTF. In DNA, the CDR3 is TGTGCCACCTCCTTCGGGGGAAGGCCGACGGATGGCTACACCTTC. The genes are TRBV15 and TRBJ1-2; the D gene is possibly TRBD1 (5 bases). The V end lost 8 bases, the J end lost 6 bases, and 22 bases lay between the germline ends. The germline CDR1 and CDR2 sequences are LNHNV and YYDKDF (reference sequence). The CDR3 runs 15 residues.

CDR3 region: CASSPRGGGTEAFF. CDR3 sequence (DNA): TGTGCCAGCAGCCCACGGGGGGGAGGGACTGAAGCTTTCTTT. The rearrangement links TRBV7-2 to TRBJ1-1; D may be TRBD1 (5 bases). This CDR3 has 14 amino acids. CDR1 and CDR2 from the germline V gene are SGHTA and FQGNSA. With 5 bases removed from V and 5 bases from J, the gap between germline ends came to 15 bases.

The gene calls are TRBV4-1 and TRBJ2-7, with TRBD2 matching over 8 bases. The CDR3 has 15 amino acids. V was pared by 2 bases and J by 3 bases, with 6 bases of the junction left unmatched. Germline V gives CDR1 MGHRA, CDR2 YSYEKL. CDR3 bases: TGCGCCAGCAGCCAAACCCAGACTAGCGTCTACGAGCAGTACTTC. It specifies CASSQTQTSVYEQYF.

This chain joins TRBV6-5 and TRBJ2-3; possible D gene TRBD2, 6 bases. Germline V gene lookup returns CDR1 MNHEY and CDR2 SVGAGI. The CDR3 runs to 14 residues. V lost 6 bases, J lost 4 bases, and 14 bases lay in between. CDR3 loop: CASSKAGEPDTQYF. In DNA, the CDR3 is TGTGCCAGCAGCAAAGCGGGCGAACCAGATACGCAGTATTTT.

This clone has just a few counts. CDR3 residues: CSVLLQVGYGYTF. The DNA for the CDR3 is TGCAGCGTATTGTTGCAGGTTGGATATGGCTACACCTTC. V usage is TRBV29-1 and J usage is TRBJ1-2; D remains ambiguous. Per the germline V gene, CDR1 is SQVTM and CDR2 is ANQGSEA. The CDR3 spans 13 residues. The V end was cut by 6 bases, the J end by 5 bases, with 16 bases between.

The rearrangement joins TRBV15 to TRBJ1-1; no firm D call. Trimming shortened V by 0 bases and J by 1 base, and 9 bases separated the two germline ends. The CDR3 spans 15 residues. The V gene's germline CDR1 is LNHNV and CDR2 YYDKDF (reference sequence). The CDR3 coding sequence is TGTGCCACCAGCAGAGATCTTCTCAAGAACACTGAAGCTTTCTTT. Protein: CATSRDLLKNTEAFF.

J is TRBJ2-7 and V is TRBV5-1; 10 bases agree with TRBD2. Trimming at V came to 0 bases and at J to 0 bases, leaving 3 bases not matched to a gene. Germline V gives CDR1 SGHRS, CDR2 YFSETQ. CDR3 size: 16 residues. CDR3 nucleotide sequence: TGCGCCAGCAGCTTGGCCGGACTAGCGGCCTCCTACGAGCAGTACTTC. Translation: CASSLAGLAASYEQYF.

Worth noting for this clone: This CDR3 is also generated by other DNA sequences in the sample. The chain combines TRBV20-1 with TRBJ2-5; D is ambiguous. Germline CDR1 reads DFQATT; CDR2 reads SNEGSKA (reference sequence). The CDR3 covers 10 residues. The V end was cut by 6 bases, the J end by 1 base, with 3 bases between. This chain's CDR3 is CSATQETQYF. The CDR3 DNA reads TGCAGTGCCACCCAAGAGACCCAGTACTTC.

This clone was seen just once. The gene calls are TRBV29-1 and TRBJ1-2; D uncertain. Deletions cut 5 bases from V and 1 base from J, with 5 bases between. Per germline, CDR1 SQVTM and CDR2 ANQGSEA. The CDR3 consists of 11 residues. The CDR3 reads CSVLHNYGYTF. The CDR3 bases are TGCAGCGTTTTACATAACTATGGCTACACCTTC.

The chain couples TRBV20-1 to TRBJ1-2; no definite D call. The CDR3 spans 10 residues. Trimming took off 7 bases at V and 8 bases at J, with 11 bases between the two ends. Germline lookup yields CDR1 DFQATT and CDR2 SNEGSKA (reference sequence). The chain's CDR3 is CSVWNLGYTF. The CDR3 DNA follows: TGCAGTGTCTGGAATCTCGGCTACACCTTC.

This chain joins TRBV27 and TRBJ2-7; 10 bases fit TRBD1. CDR3 size: 14 residues. The germline V gene encodes CDR1 MNHEY and CDR2 SMNVEV (reference sequence). V lost 6 bases, J lost 1 base, and 3 bases stayed unmatched. The DNA of the CDR3 is TGTGCCAGCAGCCGACAGGGGGCTTCCTACGAGCAGTACTTC. This gives the protein CASSRQGASYEQYF.

The table lists this clone with a few counts. The rearrangement joins TRBV2 to TRBJ2-5, with D perhaps TRBD2 (5 bases). CDR3 size: 14 residues. V lost 2 bases and J 4 bases, leaving 11 bases between the germline ends. Germline CDR1 reads SNHLY; CDR2 reads FYNNEI. This CDR3 reads CASSETPGGETQYF. CDR3 in DNA: TGTGCCAGCAGTGAAACCCCAGGAGGAGAGACCCAGTACTTC.

The chain uses TRBV29-1 and TRBJ2-7; 15 positions agree with TRBD2. Per the germline V gene, CDR1 is SQVTM and CDR2 is ANQGSEA. CDR3 length equals 13 residues. V lost 4 bases and J lost 6; bases outside the gene matches: 1. The CDR3 protein is CSVGGLAGGEQYF. The CDR3 DNA is TGCAGCGTTGGGGGACTAGCGGGAGGCGAGCAGTACTTC.

The chain joins TRBV29-1 to TRBJ2-5; D gene unclear. The germline V and J ends were trimmed by 6 bases and 1 base, with 9 bases remaining between them. The V gene's germline CDR1 is SQVTM and CDR2 ANQGSEA. This CDR3 is built from 12 residues. In DNA, the CDR3 is TGCAGCGTCGAACACCTCCAAGAGACCCAGTACTTC. It encodes CSVEHLQETQYF. Combining the CDR3 with reference TRBV29-1 and TRBJ2-5 gives the whole variable domain SAVISQKPSRDICQRGTSLTIQCQVDSQVTMMFWYRQQPGQSLTLIATANQGSEATYESGFVIDKFPISRPNLTFSTLTVSNMSPEDSSIYLCSVEHLQETQYFGPGTRLLVL.

This clone was observed once. This chain connects TRBV9 to TRBJ1-2, with TRBD1 matching 8 bases. Looked up from germline, CDR1 is SGDLS and CDR2 is YYNGEE. After removal of 5 bases from V and 2 bases from J, the junction contained 5 bases not matched to a gene. The CDR3 consists of 14 residues. The CDR3 protein is CASRGTGENYGYTF. CDR3 DNA sequence: TGTGCCAGCAGGGGGACAGGAGAAAACTATGGCTACACCTTC.

This clone was detected a few times. The chain couples TRBV9 to TRBJ2-7, with TRBD1 matching over 9 bases. The CDR3 loop spans 14 amino acids. Germline trimming cut 4 bases from V and 3 bases from J; bases unmatched to any gene: 5. Per germline, CDR1 SGDLS and CDR2 YYNGEE. CDR3: CASSPGQGYYEQYF. The CDR3 nucleotides read TGTGCCAGCAGCCCAGGACAGGGGTACTACGAGCAGTACTTC.

This sequence joins TRBV28 and TRBJ2-2; D perhaps matches TRBD1 (6 bases). The germline CDR1 and CDR2 sequences are MDHEN and SYDVKM. The CDR3 length is 14 residues. Deletions cut 6 bases from V and 1 base from J, with 9 bases between. CDR3 in DNA: TGTGCCAGCAGAATCAGGGGGAACACCGGGGAGCTGTTTTTT. This sequence encodes CASRIRGNTGELFF.

The chain links TRBV11-2 to TRBJ2-6; the D is unclear. With 2 bases removed from V and 0 bases from J, the gap between germline ends came to 8 bases. The CDR3 is made up of 16 amino acids. In germline, CDR1 is SGHAT, CDR2 FQNNGV. CDR3 nucleotide sequence: TGTGCCAGCAGCTTACGCAGGAGCTCTGGGGCCAACGTCCTGACTTTC. This sequence encodes CASSLRRSSGANVLTF. Together with reference TRBV11-2 and TRBJ2-6, the CDR3 gives the full variable domain: EAGVAQSPRYKIIEKRQSVAFWCNPISGHATLYWYQQILGQGPKLLIQFQNNGVVDDSQLPKDRFSAERLKGVDSTLKIQPAKLEDSAVYLCASSLRRSSGANVLTFGAGSRLTVL.

This clone was seen once. CDR3 loop: CAWSTGWGYTEAFF. In DNA, the CDR3 is TGTGCCTGGAGCACAGGGTGGGGGTACACTGAAGCTTTCTTT. The chain carries TRBV30 and TRBJ1-1; weak D call: TRBD1 (6 bases). Per the germline V gene, CDR1 is GTSNPN and CDR2 is SVGIG (reference sequence). V dropped 3 bases and J dropped 3 bases, with 14 bases sitting between them. The CDR3 is 14 residues long.

This clone was counted between two and nine times. V and J are TRBV25-1 and TRBJ2-1, with 8 bases lining up with TRBD1. V shed 4 bases, J shed 2 bases, and the junction held 7 bases outside the gene matches. CDR1 MGHDK and CDR2 SYGVNS come from the germline V gene. CDR3 length: 16 amino acids. CDR3 protein: CASSGAGQGAYNEQFF. In DNA form, the CDR3 reads TGTGCCAGCAGTGGAGCCGGACAGGGCGCCTACAATGAGCAGTTCTTC.

The CDR3 sequence: CASSEARAGGFNEQFF. The CDR3 DNA follows: TGTGCCAGCAGTGAAGCGCGTGCGGGAGGGTTCAATGAGCAGTTCTTC. The chain couples TRBV2 to TRBJ2-1, with TRBD2 matching over 9 bases. With 0 bases clipped from V and 6 bases from J, the junction kept 6 bases outside the gene matches. The CDR3 totals 16 residues. CDR1 SNHLY and CDR2 FYNNEI come from the germline V gene.